This is a list of T cell receptor beta chains from one sample in a study of shared clonotypes between healthy human individuals. Clones were read by immunoSEQ multiplex PCR, and TCRdb kept only the in-frame ones, dropping some. The sample has about a million clones, roughly 80% seen once. Source material: memory CD4+ T cells from PBMCs. The receptors come from a man aged 18 to 35 in good health. Some clones in this sample may be carry-over from other donors' samples. Each CDR3 is given with its conserved first and last residue. Each record gives: V gene, D gene, J gene, clone size, CDR3 DNA, CDR3 protein. The D gene is left open where the match is weak. Size is omitted from some rows. Given values are once, few, many or a class for expanded clones.

>TRBV7-2|.|TRBJ2-2|.
TGTGCCAGCAGCTTCCGGGACACGGGTACGATCGGGGAGCTGTTTTTT
CASSFRDTGTIGELFF
>TRBV20-1|.|TRBJ2-3|.
TGCAGTCCTAAAGGGGATACGCAGTATTTT
CSPKGDTQYF
>TRBV15|TRBD1|TRBJ2-7|.
TGTGCCACCAGTCCGGGACAGGGCTACTACGAGCAGTACTTC
CATSPGQGYYEQYF
>TRBV4-3|TRBD1|TRBJ1-2|once
TGCGCCAGCAGCCATGTATTGACAGGGATGATGAAAGGCTACACCTTC
CASSHVLTGMMKGYTF
>TRBV7-3|.|TRBJ2-2|.
TGTGCCAGCAGCCCCCTTAATAGGGGCTCTGGCGGGGAGCTGTTTTTT
CASSPLNRGSGGELFF
>TRBV30|.|TRBJ1-1|.
TGTGCCTGGAGTATTCGACAGAACACTGAAGCTTTCTTT
CAWSIRQNTEAFF
>TRBV5-6|.|TRBJ2-7|.
TGTGCCAGCAGCTCCATCGGGGTAATAGGAGGCTACGAGCAGTACTTC
CASSSIGVIGGYEQYF
>TRBV4-2|.|TRBJ2-1|.
TGTGCCAGCAGCCAACCCGGACGGACCTACAATGAGCAGTTCTTC
CASSQPGRTYNEQFF
>TRBV28|TRBD1|TRBJ1-2|.
TGTGCCAGCAGTTCCGGGACAGGGGTTCCCTATGGCTACACCTTC
CASSSGTGVPYGYTF
>TRBV7-9|TRBD2|TRBJ2-5|.
TGTGCCAGCATCCGAACGGGGGGAGAAGAGACCCAGTACTTC
CASIRTGGEETQYF
>TRBV28|.|TRBJ2-1|.
TGTGCCAGTCTCAACTCCTACAATGAGCAGTTCTTC
CASLNSYNEQFF